Listed here are 5 T cell receptor beta chains from one sample, sequenced in a study of beta chain features in type 1 diabetes. The isolated RNA, all of it, was reverse transcribed, so expressed TCRB transcripts were what got sequenced. Sequencing was performed with immunoSEQ multiplex PCR; in TCRdb, only in-frame clones are kept and a portion is missing. The sample lists fewer than 650,000 clones; 15% to 17% were seen once. Sequencing was carried out using naive CD4+ T cells from blood. These receptors originate from a man between 18 and 35 years old in good health.

The chain has TRBV28 and TRBJ2-5; 7 nucleotides align to TRBD2. Germline V CDR1 and CDR2: MDHEN, SYDVKM. The CDR3 consists of 16 residues. V was pared by 3 bases and J by 5 bases, with 12 bases of the junction left unmatched. The CDR3, as DNA: TGTGCCAGCAGTTTTCCCCGGACTAGAGGAGGGGAGACCCAGTACTTC. Encoded protein: CASSFPRTRGGETQYF.

The chain employs TRBV5-4 and TRBJ1-2; the match to TRBD1 covers 9 bases. V trimming: 3 bases; J trimming: 1 base; junction bases outside the gene matches: 4. The CDR3 length is 15 residues. Germline lookup yields CDR1 SGHNT and CDR2 YYREEE (reference sequence). The CDR3 loop is CASSSRTGDNYGYTF. For the CDR3, the DNA is TGTGCCAGCAGCTCACGGACAGGGGATAACTATGGCTACACCTTC.

The V and J genes are TRBV29-1 and TRBJ1-5; 8 bases agree with TRBD1. CDR1 is SQVTM and CDR2 is ANQGSEA in the germline V gene. V was pared by 6 bases and J by 0 bases, with 4 bases of the junction left unmatched. The CDR3 length is 14 residues. CDR3 sequence reads: CSVWTGTSNQPQHF. As DNA, the CDR3 is TGCAGCGTCTGGACAGGGACTAGCAATCAGCCCCAGCATTTT.

This clone showed up just a few times. The rearrangement uses TRBV19 and TRBJ2-6, with 12 bases aligning to TRBD1. CDR3 length: 18 amino acids. V trimming: 8 bases; J trimming: 2 bases; junction bases outside the gene matches: 10. The germline V gene encodes CDR1 LNHDA and CDR2 SQIVND (reference sequence). CDR3 protein: CASLHGTGGRTGANVLTF. The CDR3 DNA sequence: TGTGCCAGTCTCCACGGGACAGGGGGCAGGACTGGGGCCAACGTCCTGACTTTC.

This clone was found a few times. The J gene is TRBJ2-5, the V gene TRBV18, with D unclear. Germline V lookup: CDR1 KGHSH, CDR2 LQKENI. Trimming took 0 bases from V and 4 from J, leaving 9 bases between them. The CDR3 is 14 amino acids. CDR3: CASSPPQVRETQYF. DNA for the CDR3: TGTGCCAGCTCACCACCCCAGGTGCGAGAGACCCAGTACTTC.